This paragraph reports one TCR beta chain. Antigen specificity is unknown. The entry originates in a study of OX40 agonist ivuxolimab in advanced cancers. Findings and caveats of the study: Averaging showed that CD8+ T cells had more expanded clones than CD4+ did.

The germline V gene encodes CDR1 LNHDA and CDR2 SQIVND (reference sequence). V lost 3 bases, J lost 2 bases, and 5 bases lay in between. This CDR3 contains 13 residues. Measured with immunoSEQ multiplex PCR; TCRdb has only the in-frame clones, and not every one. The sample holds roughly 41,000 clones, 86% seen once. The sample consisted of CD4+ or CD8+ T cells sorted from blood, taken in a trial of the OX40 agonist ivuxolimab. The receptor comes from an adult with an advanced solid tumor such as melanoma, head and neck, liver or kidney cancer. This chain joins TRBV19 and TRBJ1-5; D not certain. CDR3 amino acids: CASSIRGNQPQHF. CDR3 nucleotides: TGTGCCAGTAGTATTAGGGGCAATCAGCCCCAGCATTTT.